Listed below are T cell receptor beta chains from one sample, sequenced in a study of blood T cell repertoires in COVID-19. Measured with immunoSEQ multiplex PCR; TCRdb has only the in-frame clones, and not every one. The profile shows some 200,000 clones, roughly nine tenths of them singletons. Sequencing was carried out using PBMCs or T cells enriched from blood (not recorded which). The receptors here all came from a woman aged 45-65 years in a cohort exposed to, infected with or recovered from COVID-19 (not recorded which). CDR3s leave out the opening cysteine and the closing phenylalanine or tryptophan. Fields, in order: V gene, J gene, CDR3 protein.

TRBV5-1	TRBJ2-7	ASSLAGGSYEQY
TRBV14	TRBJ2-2	ASSQEGRRGQGYTGELF
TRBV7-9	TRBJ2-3	ASSLDVTTSGASTDTQY
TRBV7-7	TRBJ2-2	ASSPTRDLALTGELF
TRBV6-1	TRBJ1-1	ASSGGYMNTEAF
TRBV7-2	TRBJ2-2	ASSLDPLGGGNTGELF
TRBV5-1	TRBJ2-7	ASSLPSGQGSYEQY
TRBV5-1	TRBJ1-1	ASSFDMVGVKNTEAF
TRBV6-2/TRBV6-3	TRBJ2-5	ASSYSGGGAGETQY
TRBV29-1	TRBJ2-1	SVEDSLGSSYNEQF
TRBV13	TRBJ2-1	ASSPLFSHNEQF
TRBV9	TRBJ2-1	ASSVEAEYRNEQF
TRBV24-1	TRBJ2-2	ATRGQKNTGELF
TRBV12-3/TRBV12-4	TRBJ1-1	ASSLWGTVEAF
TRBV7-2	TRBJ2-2	ASSLAPGGTGELF
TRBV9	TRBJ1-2	ASSARPGQGIRVGGYT
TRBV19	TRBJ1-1	ASSKGDRVNTEAF
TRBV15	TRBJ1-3	ATSRHGGDYSGNTIY
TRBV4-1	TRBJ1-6	ASSQDPLTGRNSPLH
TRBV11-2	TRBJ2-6	ASSPGGANVLT
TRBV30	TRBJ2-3	AWSTPGLAMADTQY
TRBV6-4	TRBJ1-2	ASSEGPGPYGYT
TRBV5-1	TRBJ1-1	ASSSVRGEAF
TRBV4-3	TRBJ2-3	ASSQSGLAGGVADTQY
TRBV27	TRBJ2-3	ASRDSGVDTQY
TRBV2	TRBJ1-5	ASSSGQGAYQPQH
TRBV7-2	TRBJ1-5	ASSDGTGGVSNQPQH
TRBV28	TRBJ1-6	ASSPQAGENSPLH
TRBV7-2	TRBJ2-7	ASSRDRGSYEQY
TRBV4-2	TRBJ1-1	ASSPEDRGYTEAF
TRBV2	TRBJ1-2	ASAQDNYGYT
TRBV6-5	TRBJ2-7	ASSYFGQLYEQY
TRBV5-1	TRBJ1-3	ASSQSTGYSGNTIY
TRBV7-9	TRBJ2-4	ASSLGGVAIAKNIQY
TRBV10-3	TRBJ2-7	AISEPQGARYEQY
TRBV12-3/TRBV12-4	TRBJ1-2	ASSQGLLGGYT
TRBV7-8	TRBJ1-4	ASSLGSDRATNEKLF
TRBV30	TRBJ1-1	AWSVYPPLFSGWTEAF
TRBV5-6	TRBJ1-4	ASSLGGVTNEKLF
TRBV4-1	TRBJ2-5	ASSHYNRVEETQY
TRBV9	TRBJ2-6	ASSVGTAIHSGANVLT
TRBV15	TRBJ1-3	ATSREPGTGNTIY
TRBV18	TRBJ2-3	ASSITDTQY
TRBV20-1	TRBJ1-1	SASSQGDAEAF
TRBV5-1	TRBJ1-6	ASSLSLGSSYNSPLH
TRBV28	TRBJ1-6	ASSSYQSSSPLH
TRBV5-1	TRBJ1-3	ASSQNPLSSGNTIY
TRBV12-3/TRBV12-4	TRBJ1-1	ASNPTGGEAF
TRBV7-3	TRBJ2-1	ASSRYQTNQGEPLHEQF
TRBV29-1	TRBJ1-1	SVTRAGGITEAF
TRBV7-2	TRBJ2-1	ASSAYSGGNVQF
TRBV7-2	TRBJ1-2	AGLKGRGWGYT
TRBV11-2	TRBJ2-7	ASSQGFSEQY